The clone carrying this T cell receptor beta chain occurred a few times. Its specificity is unknown. These data are taken from a study of T-cell reconstitution after alpha-beta-depleted transplantation in children. Preparing the TCRbeta library involved the use of unique molecular identifiers. TCRdb itself ran the PCR reads through MiXCR, one entry per CDR3 protein. The table records almost 600,000 distinct CDR3 sequences, approximately 30% of them present only once. V lost 0 bases to trimming and J lost 0 bases, with 12 bases between them. The CDR3 length is 16 residues. Germline assignment: CDR1 SGHRS and CDR2 YFSETQ. General study points: Diversity of TCRbeta at day 60 was high in some patients, arising from surviving recipient T cells and thymic progenitors.

The origin of this receptor is a boy under two years old with Wiskott-Aldrich syndrome, due to receive a stem cell transplant. Sequenced here: PBMCs, sampled before TCRalphabeta/CD19-depleted stem cell transplant. The chain couples TRBV5-1 to TRBJ1-2; the D gene is possibly TRBD1 (5 bases). The CDR3 here is CASSLDSGGANYGYTF. The CDR3 DNA follows: TGCGCCAGCAGCTTGGATTCTGGGGGTGCTAACTATGGCTACACCTTC.